These 19 T cell receptor beta chains were sequenced from one sample in a study of neoadjuvant nivolumab and ipilimumab in lung cancer. Produced via immunoSEQ multiplex PCR; TCRdb's table is partial and in-frame only. The sample consists of fewer than 35,000 clones, about nine tenths of them appearing once. The starting material was peripheral blood, obtained after neoadjuvant nivolumab, alone or with ipilimumab, at or shortly before surgery. These receptors were obtained from an adult with non-small cell lung cancer.

This chain joins TRBV2 and TRBJ2-3; the D gene is possibly TRBD2 (5 bases). The CDR3 totals 15 residues. V shed 5 bases and J shed 2 bases, with 14 bases lying between them. The germline V gene has CDR1 SNHLY and CDR2 FYNNEI. CDR3 coding DNA: TGTGCCAGCAGTACTGGGAGAATTAACACAGATACGCAGTATTTT. Protein sequence: CASSTGRINTDTQYF.

V and J are TRBV20-1 and TRBJ1-4; perhaps TRBD1 as D (6 bases). This CDR3 contains 11 residues. Trimming took off 3 bases at V and 8 bases at J, with 7 bases between the two ends. CDR1 is DFQATT and CDR2 is SNEGSKA in the germline V gene (reference sequence). The chain's CDR3 is CSASRGEKLFF. The CDR3 DNA reads as TGCAGTGCTAGTAGGGGGGAAAAACTGTTTTTT.

The genes are TRBV5-1 and TRBJ1-5; D not resolved. V gave up 0 bases and J gave up 7 bases, with 11 bases separating them. The CDR3 runs 14 residues. From germline, CDR1 is SGHRS and CDR2 YFSETQ. This chain's CDR3 is CASSLADGWQPQHF. CDR3 DNA: TGCGCCAGCAGCTTGGCCGATGGGTGGCAGCCCCAGCATTTT.

The V and J genes are TRBV7-9 and TRBJ2-5; D gene ambiguous. Per the germline V gene, CDR1 is SEHNR and CDR2 is FQNEAQ (reference sequence). There are 17 residues in the CDR3. Trimming left V 0 bases short and J 0 bases short, with 14 bases between. DNA of the CDR3: TGTGCCAGCAGCTTAGCCCCCGACATTTACTACCAAGAGACCCAGTACTTC. Its protein product is CASSLAPDIYYQETQYF.

The genes are TRBV7-9 and TRBJ1-1; 10 positions match TRBD1. Per the germline V gene, CDR1 is SEHNR and CDR2 is FQNEAQ (reference sequence). V trimming: 1 base; J trimming: 6 bases; junction bases outside the gene matches: 5. The CDR3 is 15 residues long. As DNA, the CDR3 is TGTGCCAGCAGCTTAGGGGGACAGGGGAGTCCTGAAGCTTTCTTT. It specifies CASSLGGQGSPEAFF.

J is TRBJ1-2 and V is TRBV19; no definite D call. CDR1 and CDR2 (germline): LNHDA, SQIVND (reference sequence). V was clipped by 7 bases and J by 3 bases, with 24 bases between them. The CDR3 runs to 17 residues. The CDR3 bases are TGTGCCAGTATTTCGCCCTCTAGGTTCCAAAAGGACTATGGCTACACCTTC. Protein product: CASISPSRFQKDYGYTF.

This chain joins TRBV6-5 and TRBJ1-4; 8 positions match TRBD1. From germline, CDR1 is MNHEY and CDR2 SVGAGI. Trimming took 4 bases from V and 7 from J; bases not matched to a gene: 8. The CDR3 runs to 15 residues. CDR3 DNA sequence: TGTGCCAGCAGTTCCAACAGGGGGGGTAGTGAAAAACTGTTTTTT. Its translation: CASSSNRGGSEKLFF.

The chain couples TRBV2 to TRBJ2-7; 7 bases agree with TRBD1. From germline, CDR1 is SNHLY and CDR2 FYNNEI. The CDR3 consists of 13 residues. With 8 bases clipped from V and 3 bases from J, the junction kept 7 bases outside the gene matches. The CDR3 loop reads CASAGTASYEQYF. CDR3 in DNA: TGTGCCAGCGCCGGGACAGCAAGCTACGAGCAGTACTTC.

The chain employs TRBV11-2 and TRBJ1-5; perhaps TRBD1 as D (6 bases). From germline, CDR1 is SGHAT and CDR2 FQNNGV. V dropped 4 bases and J dropped 4 bases, with 8 bases sitting between them. CDR3 length: 13 residues. Here the CDR3 DNA reads TGTGCCAGCAGCTCAGACAGGAATCAGCCCCAGCATTTT. Translated: CASSSDRNQPQHF.

The chain employs TRBV10-3 and TRBJ1-2; D unclear. CDR3 length equals 12 residues. Per the germline V gene, CDR1 is ENHRY and CDR2 is SYGVKD. Trimming shortened V by 6 bases and J by 2 bases, and 7 bases separated the two germline ends. CDR3 coding DNA: TGTGCCATCAGGGGATCCAACTATGGCTACACCTTC. It specifies CAIRGSNYGYTF.

The genes are TRBV6-6 and TRBJ2-1, with 10 bases lining up with TRBD2. Germline lookup yields CDR1 MNHNY and CDR2 SVGAGI (reference sequence). Trimming removed 11 bases from V and 7 bases from J; junction bases left unmatched: 11. This CDR3 comprises 14 residues. As DNA, the CDR3 is TGTGCCCCCGTGATCCATAGCGGGGGGAATGAGCAGTTCTTC. Its translation: CAPVIHSGGNEQFF.

This sequence joins TRBV5-1 and TRBJ2-4; D is unclear. This CDR3 region has 16 residues. Trimming removed 2 bases at V and 8 bases at J, with 20 bases between. Germline values: CDR1 SGHRS, CDR2 YFSETQ. As DNA, the CDR3 is TGCGCCAGCAGCTTAATCCCGGTGGAACGTGCGGACATTCAGTACTTC. Its translation is CASSLIPVERADIQYF.

This rearrangement joins TRBV29-1 to TRBJ2-7; no clear D. Trimming removed 4 bases at V and 2 bases at J, with 12 bases between. The CDR3 has 13 amino acids. CDR1 is SQVTM and CDR2 is ANQGSEA in the germline V gene. CDR3 bases: TGCAGCGTTGTCGGAAGAGGAGCCTACGAGCAGTACTTC. Translating it yields CSVVGRGAYEQYF.

V and J are TRBV5-1 and TRBJ2-7, with TRBD1 matching over 10 bases. With 3 bases clipped from V and 1 base from J, the junction kept 7 bases outside the gene matches. CDR1 is SGHRS, CDR2 YFSETQ, per germline. The CDR3 is 16 amino acids. The CDR3 DNA is TGCGCCAGCAGCTCCAAGGACAGGGGGGGTTCCTACGAGCAGTACTTC. Its translation is CASSSKDRGGSYEQYF. Full variable domain (outside the CDR3, taken from reference TRBV5-1 and TRBJ2-7): KAGVTQTPRYLIKTRGQQVTLSCSPISGHRSVSWYQQTPGQGLQFLFEYFSETQRNKGNFPGRFSGRQFSNSRSEMNVSTLELGDSALYLCASSSKDRGGSYEQYFGPGTRLTVT.

The V call is TRBV5-4, the J call TRBJ2-7, with D possibly TRBD1 on 6 matching bases. The CDR3 has 13 residues. V lost 4 bases and J 2 bases, leaving 10 bases between the germline ends. The germline gives CDR1 SGHNT, CDR2 YYREEE (reference sequence). In nucleotides, the CDR3 is TGTGCCAGCAGCCAAACAGGGCCCTACGAGCAGTACTTC. It translates to CASSQTGPYEQYF.

This clone is a singleton in its sample. V usage is TRBV9 and J usage is TRBJ2-5; a possible D gene is TRBD1 (5 bases). V lost 4 bases to trimming and J lost 3 bases, with 13 bases between them. CDR1 and CDR2 from the germline V gene are SGDLS and YYNGEE. The CDR3 contains 14 residues. The CDR3 loop is CASSLDTKKETQYF. In DNA form, the CDR3 reads TGTGCCAGCAGCCTGGACACTAAAAAAGAGACCCAGTACTTC.

The V gene is TRBV7-9, the J gene TRBJ2-3; D may be TRBD1 (8 bases). The length of the CDR3 is 14 residues. The V gene's germline CDR1 is SEHNR and CDR2 FQNEAQ (reference sequence). V lost 8 bases, J lost 5 bases, and 17 bases lay in between. CDR3 region: CASVNRGGKDTQYF. The CDR3 coding sequence is TGTGCCAGCGTCAACAGGGGGGGAAAAGATACGCAGTATTTT.

This sequence joins TRBV7-9 and TRBJ1-2, with D unclear. Germline assignment: CDR1 SEHNR and CDR2 FQNEAQ (reference sequence). The V and J ends lost 2 bases and 8 bases respectively, with 15 bases between them. CDR3 length: 14 residues. CDR3 amino acids: CASSLTASMDGYTF. The CDR3 DNA is TGTGCCAGCAGCTTAACAGCGTCTATGGACGGCTACACCTTC.

V and J are TRBV7-9 and TRBJ1-1, with D possibly TRBD1 on 6 matching bases. The germline V gene encodes CDR1 SEHNR and CDR2 FQNEAQ (reference sequence). The CDR3 has 14 residues. Trimming took off 1 base at V and 8 bases at J, with 14 bases between the two ends. The CDR3 sequence: CASSLVVDRAEAFF. DNA for the CDR3: TGTGCCAGCAGCTTAGTAGTGGACAGAGCGGAAGCTTTCTTT.